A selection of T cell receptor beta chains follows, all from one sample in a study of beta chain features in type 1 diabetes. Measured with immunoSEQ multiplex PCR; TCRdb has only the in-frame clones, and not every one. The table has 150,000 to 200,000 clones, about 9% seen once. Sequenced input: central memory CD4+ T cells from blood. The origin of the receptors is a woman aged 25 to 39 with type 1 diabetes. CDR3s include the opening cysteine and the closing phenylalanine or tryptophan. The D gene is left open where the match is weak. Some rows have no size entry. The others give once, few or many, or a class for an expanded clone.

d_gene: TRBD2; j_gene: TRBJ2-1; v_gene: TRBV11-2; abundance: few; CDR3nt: TGTGCCAGCAGCTCCGGCCTAGCGGAGTACAATGAGCAGTTCTTC; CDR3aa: CASSSGLAEYNEQFF
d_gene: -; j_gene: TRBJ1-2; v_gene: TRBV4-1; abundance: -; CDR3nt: TGCGCCAGCAGCGATTTCCGGACAGCGATCGGCGGCTACACCTTC; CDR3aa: CASSDFRTAIGGYTF
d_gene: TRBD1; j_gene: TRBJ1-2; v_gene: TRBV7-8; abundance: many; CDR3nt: TGTGCCAGCAGCGAAAGGGACAGCTATGGCTACACCTTC; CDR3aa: CASSERDSYGYTF
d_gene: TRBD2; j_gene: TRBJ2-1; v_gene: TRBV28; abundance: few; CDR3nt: TGTGCCAGCCGCCCCTCCGGTGGGGACTACTCCTACAATGAGCAGTTCTTC; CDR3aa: CASRPSGGDYSYNEQFF
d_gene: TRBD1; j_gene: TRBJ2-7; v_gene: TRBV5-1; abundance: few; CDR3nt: TGCGCCAGCAGCTTCTGGACAGGGGGCACCTACGAGCAGTACTTC; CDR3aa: CASSFWTGGTYEQYF
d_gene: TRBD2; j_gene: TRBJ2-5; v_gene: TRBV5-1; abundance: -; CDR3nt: TGCGCCAGCAGCTTGTCTCTAGCGGGAGAGGGGGAGACCCAGTACTTC; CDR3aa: CASSLSLAGEGETQYF
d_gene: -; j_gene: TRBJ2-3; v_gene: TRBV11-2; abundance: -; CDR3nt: TGTGCCAGCAGCTTGCCGGGACACCAAACAGATACGCAGTATTTT; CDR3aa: CASSLPGHQTDTQYF
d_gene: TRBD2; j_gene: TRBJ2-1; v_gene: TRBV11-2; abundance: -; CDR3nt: TGTGCCAGCAGCTTAGTACTAGCGGGAGAGTTGAGCTCCTACAATGAGCAGTTCTTC; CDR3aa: CASSLVLAGELSSYNEQFF
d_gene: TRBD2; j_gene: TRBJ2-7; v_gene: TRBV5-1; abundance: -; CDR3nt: TGCGCCAGCAGACGGGGGACTAGCGAGTCCGAGCAGTACTTC; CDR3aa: CASRRGTSESEQYF
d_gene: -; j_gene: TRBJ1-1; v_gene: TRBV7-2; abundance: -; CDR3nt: TGTGCCAGCAGCCCGCAGGGGTTGGGTGAAGCTTTCTTT; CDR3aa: CASSPQGLGEAFF
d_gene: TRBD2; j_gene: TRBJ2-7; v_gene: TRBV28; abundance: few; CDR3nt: TGTGCCAGCAGTCCCCCTAGCGGGAGCCCCTACGAGCAGTACTTC; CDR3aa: CASSPPSGSPYEQYF
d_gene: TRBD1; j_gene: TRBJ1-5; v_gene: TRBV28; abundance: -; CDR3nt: TGTGCCAGCAGTTTACCCTACAGGGGCCGGGTGAATCAGCCCCAGCATTTT; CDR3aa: CASSLPYRGRVNQPQHF
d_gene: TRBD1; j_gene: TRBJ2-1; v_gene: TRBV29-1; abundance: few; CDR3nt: TGCAGCGCCGACTTGAGAACCGGGACAGGGGGGTCCGTGTCCTACAATGAGCAGTTCTTC; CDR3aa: CSADLRTGTGGSVSYNEQFF
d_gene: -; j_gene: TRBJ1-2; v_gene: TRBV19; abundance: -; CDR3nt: TGTGCCAGTAGTATCGGAGGACAGAACTATGGCTACACCTTC; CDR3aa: CASSIGGQNYGYTF
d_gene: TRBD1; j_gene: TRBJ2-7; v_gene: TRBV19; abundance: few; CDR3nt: TGTGCCAGTAGCGTCCCCGGGACAGGGCCCCGTGGCGAGCAGTACTTC; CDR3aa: CASSVPGTGPRGEQYF
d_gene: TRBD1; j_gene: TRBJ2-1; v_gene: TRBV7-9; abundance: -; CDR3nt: TGTGCCAGCAGCAGACAGGGGTTTGAGCAGTTCTTC; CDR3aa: CASSRQGFEQFF
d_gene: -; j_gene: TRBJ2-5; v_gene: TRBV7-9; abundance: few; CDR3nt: TGTGCCAGCAGCCCTAATGTTGAGACCCAGTACTTC; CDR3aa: CASSPNVETQYF
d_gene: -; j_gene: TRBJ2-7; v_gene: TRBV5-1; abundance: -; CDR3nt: TGCGCCAGCAGCTCAGAATACGAGCAGTACTTC; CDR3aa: CASSSEYEQYF
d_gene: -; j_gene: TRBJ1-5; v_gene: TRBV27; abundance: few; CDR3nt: TGTGCCAGCAGTTCTCCCGCGGATCAGCCCCAGCATTTT; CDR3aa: CASSSPADQPQHF
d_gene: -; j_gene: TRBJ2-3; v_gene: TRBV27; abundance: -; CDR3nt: TGTGCCAGCAGTTTAGAGTTCCGCACGACAGGCACAGATACGCAGTATTTT; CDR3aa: CASSLEFRTTGTDTQYF
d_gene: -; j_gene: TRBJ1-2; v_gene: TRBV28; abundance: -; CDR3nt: TGTGCCAGCAGCCCAGACGGAGTCCCTGATGGCTACACCTTC; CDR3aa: CASSPDGVPDGYTF
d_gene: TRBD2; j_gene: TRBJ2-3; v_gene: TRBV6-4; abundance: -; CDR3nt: TGTGCCAGCAGTGAACTAGCGGGCTCCCTTAGTACGCAGTATTTT; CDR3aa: CASSELAGSLSTQYF
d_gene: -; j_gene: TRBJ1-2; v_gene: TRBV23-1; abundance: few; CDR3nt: TGCGCCAGCAGTCAAGACAGCTTATACACCTTC; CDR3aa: CASSQDSLYTF
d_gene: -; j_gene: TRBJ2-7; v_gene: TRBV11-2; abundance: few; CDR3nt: TGTGCCAGCAGCGGGTCGGGCACACTAGGAATCTCCTACGAGCAGTACTTC; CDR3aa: CASSGSGTLGISYEQYF
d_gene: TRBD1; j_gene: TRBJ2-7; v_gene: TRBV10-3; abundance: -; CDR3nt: TGTGCCATCAGTGAGTCGCCCGGACAGGGATTGTACGAGCAGTACTTC; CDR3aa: CAISESPGQGLYEQYF
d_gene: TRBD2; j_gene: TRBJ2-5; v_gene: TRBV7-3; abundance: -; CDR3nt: TGTGCCAGCAGCCCGGGGACTAGCGGAGAGACCCAGTACTTC; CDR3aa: CASSPGTSGETQYF
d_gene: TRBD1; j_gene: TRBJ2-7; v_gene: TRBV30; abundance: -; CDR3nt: TGTGCCTGGAGTAGTCAGGGGGCTGAGGCGAGGGAGTACTTC; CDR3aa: CAWSSQGAEAREYF
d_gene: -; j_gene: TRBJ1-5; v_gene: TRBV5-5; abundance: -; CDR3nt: TGTGCCAGCAGCTTGTCCCCAGGGAATCAGCCCCAGCATTTT; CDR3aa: CASSLSPGNQPQHF
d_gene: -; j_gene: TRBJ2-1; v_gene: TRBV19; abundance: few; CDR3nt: TGTGCCAGTAGCGGACAAGGCAATGAGCAGTTCTTC; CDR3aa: CASSGQGNEQFF
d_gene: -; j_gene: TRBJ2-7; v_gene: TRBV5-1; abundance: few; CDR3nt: TGCGCCAGCAGCTTGGCGAGTGAGCAGTACTTC; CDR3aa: CASSLASEQYF
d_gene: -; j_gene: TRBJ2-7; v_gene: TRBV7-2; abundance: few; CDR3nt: TGTGCCAGCAGCCCCCCGGATCGGCGGGGCTACGAGCAGTACTTC; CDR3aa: CASSPPDRRGYEQYF
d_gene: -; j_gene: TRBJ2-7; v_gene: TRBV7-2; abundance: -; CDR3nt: TGTGCCAGCAGCCCAGGGCTTTCCTCCTACGAGCAGTACTTC; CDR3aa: CASSPGLSSYEQYF
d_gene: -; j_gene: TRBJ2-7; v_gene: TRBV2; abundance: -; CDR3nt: TGTGCCAGCTTTCTGGGTCGTGACACCTACGAGCAGTACTTC; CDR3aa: CASFLGRDTYEQYF
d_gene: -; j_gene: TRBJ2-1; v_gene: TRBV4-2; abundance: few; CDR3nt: TGTGCCAGCAGCCAAGCTTGGACGGGAGAAAGGGGTTACAATGAGCAGTTCTTC; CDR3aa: CASSQAWTGERGYNEQFF
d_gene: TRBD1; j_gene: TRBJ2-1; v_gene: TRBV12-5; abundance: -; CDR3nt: TGTGCTAGTGGTTTTCCGGGACAGGGGTTCTACAATGAGCAGTTCTTC; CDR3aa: CASGFPGQGFYNEQFF
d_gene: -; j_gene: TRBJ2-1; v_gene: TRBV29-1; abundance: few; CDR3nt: TGCAGCGTTGCGTGGCAGGGCAGCGATGAGCAGTTCTTC; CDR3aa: CSVAWQGSDEQFF
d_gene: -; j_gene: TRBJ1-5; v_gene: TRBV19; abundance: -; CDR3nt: TGTGCCAGTAGTCCCCAAGAGGGCCCCCAGCATTTT; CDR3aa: CASSPQEGPQHF
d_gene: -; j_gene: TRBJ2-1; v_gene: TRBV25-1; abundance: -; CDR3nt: TGTGCCAGCAGCCCTCGAGTTAGCTCCTACAATGAGCAGTTCTTC; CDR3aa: CASSPRVSSYNEQFF
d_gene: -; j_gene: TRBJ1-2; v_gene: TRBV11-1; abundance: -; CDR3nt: TGTGCCAGCAGCTTTTCCAGTGGCTACACCTTC; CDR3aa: CASSFSSGYTF
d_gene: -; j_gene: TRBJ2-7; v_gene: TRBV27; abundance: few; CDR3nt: TGTGCCACGTCGGAGGGGTTAAACTACGAGCAGTACTTC; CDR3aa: CATSEGLNYEQYF
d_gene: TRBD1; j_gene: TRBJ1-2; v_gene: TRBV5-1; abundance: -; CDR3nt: TGCGCCAGCGGGGGGACAGACTATGGCTACACCTTC; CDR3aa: CASGGTDYGYTF
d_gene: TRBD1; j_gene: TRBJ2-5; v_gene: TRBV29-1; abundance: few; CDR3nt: TGCAGCGTTGGGGGTCGGACAGGGCCTACCCAAGAGACCCAGTACTTC; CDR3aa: CSVGGRTGPTQETQYF
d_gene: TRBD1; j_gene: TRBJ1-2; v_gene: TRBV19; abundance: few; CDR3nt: TGTGCCAGTAGGAGGACAGGCACTAAAAGCTATGGCTACACCTTC; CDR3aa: CASRRTGTKSYGYTF
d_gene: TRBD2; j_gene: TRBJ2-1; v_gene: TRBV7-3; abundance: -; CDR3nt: TGTGCCAGCAGCTTAAATGCGGGAGCGGGCAATGAGCAGTTCTTC; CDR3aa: CASSLNAGAGNEQFF
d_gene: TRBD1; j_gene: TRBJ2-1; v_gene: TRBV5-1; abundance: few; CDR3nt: TGCGCCAGCAGCAACCCTACAGGGGTGGGATTGTTCTTC; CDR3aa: CASSNPTGVGLFF
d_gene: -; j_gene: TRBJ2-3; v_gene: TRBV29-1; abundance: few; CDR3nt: TGCAGCGTTGAAGGGGGGGGCACAGATACGCAGTATTTT; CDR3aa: CSVEGGGTDTQYF
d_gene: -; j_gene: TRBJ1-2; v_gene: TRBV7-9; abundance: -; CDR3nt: TGTGCCAGCAGCTTACAAAGTCAGGCCGCCACCTTC; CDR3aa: CASSLQSQAATF
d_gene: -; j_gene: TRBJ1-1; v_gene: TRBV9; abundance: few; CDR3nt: TGTGCCAGCAGCGTAGTTGGGGGCTTCAACACTGAAGCTTTCTTT; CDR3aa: CASSVVGGFNTEAFF
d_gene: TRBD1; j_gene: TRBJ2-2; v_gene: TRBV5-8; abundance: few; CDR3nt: TGTGCCAGCAGCCAAGGGACAGGGGTCATCACCGGGGAGCTGTTTTTT; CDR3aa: CASSQGTGVITGELFF
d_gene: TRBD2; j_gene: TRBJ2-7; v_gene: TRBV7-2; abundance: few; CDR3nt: TGTGCCAGCAGCTTAGGTGCAGCGGGAGTTTCGTACGAGCAGTACTTC; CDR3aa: CASSLGAAGVSYEQYF
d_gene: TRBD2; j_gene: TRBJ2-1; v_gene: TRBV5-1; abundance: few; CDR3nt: TGCGCCAGCCGCGAGAGCGGGAGTCGTTCCTACAATGAGCAGTTCTTC; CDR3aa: CASRESGSRSYNEQFF
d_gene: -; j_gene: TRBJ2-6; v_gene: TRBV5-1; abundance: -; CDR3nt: TGCGCCAGCAGCTTGGGCCGGGGCTCTGGGGCCAACGTCCTGACTTTC; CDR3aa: CASSLGRGSGANVLTF
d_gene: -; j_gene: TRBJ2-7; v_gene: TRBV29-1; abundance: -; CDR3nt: TGCAGCGTTGGGACAGCTACCCACTCCTACGAGCAGTACTTC; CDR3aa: CSVGTATHSYEQYF
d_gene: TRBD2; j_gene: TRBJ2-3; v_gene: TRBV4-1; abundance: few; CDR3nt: TGCGCCAGCAGCCAGAGACTAGCGGGAGAGTCAGATACGCAGTATTTT; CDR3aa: CASSQRLAGESDTQYF
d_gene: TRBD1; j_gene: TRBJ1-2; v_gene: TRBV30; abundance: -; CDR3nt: TGTGCCTGGAGCTCGTTTGGGACAGGGAACGGTGGCTACACCTTC; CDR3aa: CAWSSFGTGNGGYTF
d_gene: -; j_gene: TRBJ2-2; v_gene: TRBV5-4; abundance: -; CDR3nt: TGTGCCAGCAGCGGAATCTACCAAGGGGCTGACGGGGAGCTGTTTTTT; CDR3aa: CASSGIYQGADGELFF